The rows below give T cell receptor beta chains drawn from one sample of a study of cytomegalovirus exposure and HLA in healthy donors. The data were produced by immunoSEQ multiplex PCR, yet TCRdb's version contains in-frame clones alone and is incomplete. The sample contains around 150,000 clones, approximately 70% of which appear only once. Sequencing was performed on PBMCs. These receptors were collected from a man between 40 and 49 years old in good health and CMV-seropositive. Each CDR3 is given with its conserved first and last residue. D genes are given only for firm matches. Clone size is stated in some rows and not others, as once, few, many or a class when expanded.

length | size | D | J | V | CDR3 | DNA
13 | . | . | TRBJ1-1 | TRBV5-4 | CASSLEHRTEAFF | TGTGCCAGCAGCTTGGAGCACCGGACTGAAGCTTTCTTT
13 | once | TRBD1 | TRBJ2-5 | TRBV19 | CASRDRGRETQYF | TGTGCCAGTCGGGACAGGGGGCGAGAGACCCAGTACTTC
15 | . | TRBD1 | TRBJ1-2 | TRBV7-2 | CASSKDRPLNYGYTF | TGTGCCAGCAGCAAGGACAGGCCTCTAAACTATGGCTACACCTTC
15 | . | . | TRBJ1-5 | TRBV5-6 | CASSNGGTAGGPQHF | TGTGCCAGCAGCAATGGGGGGACGGCCGGGGGGCCCCAGCATTTT
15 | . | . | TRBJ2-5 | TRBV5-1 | CASSLAGRVVETQYF | TGCGCCAGCAGCTTGGCCGGCAGGGTCGTAGAGACCCAGTACTTC
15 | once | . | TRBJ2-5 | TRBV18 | CASSPRTNPEETQYF | TGTGCCAGCTCACCTCGCACAAATCCCGAAGAGACCCAGTACTTC
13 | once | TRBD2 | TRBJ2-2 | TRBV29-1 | CSVLAGGTGELFF | TGCAGCGTTTTAGCGGGGGGCACCGGGGAGCTGTTTTTT
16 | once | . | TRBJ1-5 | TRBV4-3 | CASSQDKGQGHQPQHF | TGCGCCAGCAGCCAAGATAAAGGCCAGGGCCATCAGCCCCAGCATTTT
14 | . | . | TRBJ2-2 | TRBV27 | CASSLSAPGRELFF | TGTGCCAGCAGTTTATCCGCCCCCGGGAGGGAGCTGTTTTTT
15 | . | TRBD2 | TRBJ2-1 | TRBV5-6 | CASSPLSGGDNEQFF | TGTGCCAGCAGCCCTCTTAGCGGGGGGGACAATGAGCAGTTCTTC
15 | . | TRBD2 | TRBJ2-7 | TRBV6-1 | CASSEPSGGPDEQYF | TGTGCCAGCAGTGAACCTAGCGGGGGGCCCGACGAGCAGTACTTC
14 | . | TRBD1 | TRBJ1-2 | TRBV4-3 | CASSQGWDSYGYTF | TGCGCCAGCAGCCAGGGCTGGGACAGCTATGGCTACACCTTC
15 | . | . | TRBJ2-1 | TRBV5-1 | CASSLSRVGYNEQFF | TGCGCCAGCAGCTTATCCAGGGTAGGTTACAATGAGCAGTTCTTC
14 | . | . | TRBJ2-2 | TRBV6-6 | CASSPGGVTGELFF | TGTGCCAGCAGTCCCGGAGGGGTCACCGGGGAGCTGTTTTTT
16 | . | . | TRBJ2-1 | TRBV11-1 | CASSGRGSHYYNEQFF | TGTGCCAGCAGCGGCCGGGGATCCCACTACTACAATGAGCAGTTCTTC
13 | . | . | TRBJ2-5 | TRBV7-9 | CASSRGATETQYF | TGTGCCAGCAGCCGGGGGGCCACGGAGACCCAGTACTTC
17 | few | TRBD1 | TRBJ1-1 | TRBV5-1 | CASSPGGTGGAYTEAFF | TGCGCCAGCAGCCCGGGGGGGACAGGGGGCGCATACACTGAAGCTTTCTTT
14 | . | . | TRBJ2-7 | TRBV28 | CASKTGSGPYEQYF | TGTGCCAGTAAAACTGGGTCAGGGCCCTACGAGCAGTACTTC
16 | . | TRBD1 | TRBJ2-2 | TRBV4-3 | CASSQDDRGDTGELFF | TGCGCCAGCAGCCAAGATGACAGGGGGGACACCGGGGAGCTGTTTTTT
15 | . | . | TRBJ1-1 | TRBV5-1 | CASSLEVTGSTEAFF | TGCGCCAGCAGCTTGGAAGTGACGGGATCCACTGAAGCTTTCTTT
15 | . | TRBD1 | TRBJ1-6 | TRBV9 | CASSVGTGDNSPLHF | TGTGCCAGCAGCGTAGGGACAGGGGATAATTCACCCCTCCACTTT
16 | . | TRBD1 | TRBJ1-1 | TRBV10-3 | CAISGGTGGGGTEAFF | TGTGCCATCAGTGGAGGGACAGGGGGCGGGGGCACTGAAGCTTTCTTT
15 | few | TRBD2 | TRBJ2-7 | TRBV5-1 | CASSQTSGVSYEQYF | TGCGCCAGCAGCCAGACTAGCGGGGTCTCCTACGAGCAGTACTTC
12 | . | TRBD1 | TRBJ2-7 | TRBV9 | CASGQGAREQYF | TGTGCCAGCGGGCAGGGGGCGCGTGAGCAGTACTTC
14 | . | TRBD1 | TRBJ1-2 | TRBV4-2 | CASSRGTGGNGYTF | TGTGCCAGCAGCCGAGGGACAGGGGGTAATGGCTACACCTTC
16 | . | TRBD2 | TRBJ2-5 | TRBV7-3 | CASSQGTGLLKETQYF | TGTGCCAGCAGCCAAGGGACGGGACTACTAAAAGAGACCCAGTACTTC
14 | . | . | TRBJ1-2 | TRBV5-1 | CASSTGHDNYGYTF | TGCGCCAGCAGTACGGGACACGATAACTATGGCTACACCTTC
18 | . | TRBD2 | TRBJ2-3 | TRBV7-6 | CASSLARSGGGVADTQYF | TGTGCCAGCAGCTTAGCGCGTAGTGGCGGGGGGGTAGCAGATACGCAGTATTTT
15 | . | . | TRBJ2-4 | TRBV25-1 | CASSSRGPNKNIQYF | TGTGCCAGCAGTTCGCGGGGCCCGAACAAAAACATTCAGTACTTC
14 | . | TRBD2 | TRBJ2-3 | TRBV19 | CASIGTSGGDTQYF | TGTGCCAGTATCGGGACTAGCGGGGGAGATACGCAGTATTTT
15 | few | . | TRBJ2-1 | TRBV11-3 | CASSLDPTKYNEQFF | TGTGCCAGCAGCTTAGACCCCACAAAATACAATGAGCAGTTCTTC
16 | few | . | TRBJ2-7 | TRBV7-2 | CASSLAKDSVPYEQYF | TGTGCCAGCAGCTTAGCAAAGGACAGCGTTCCCTACGAGCAGTACTTC
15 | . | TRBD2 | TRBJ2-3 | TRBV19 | CASSISGGGTDTQYF | TGTGCCAGTAGTATTAGCGGGGGGGGCACAGATACGCAGTATTTT
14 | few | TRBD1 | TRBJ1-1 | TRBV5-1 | CASSTNGQGGEAFF | TGCGCCAGCAGCACCAACGGACAGGGCGGCGAAGCTTTCTTT
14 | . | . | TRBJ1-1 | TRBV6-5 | CASSYSRGNTEAFF | TGTGCCAGCAGTTACTCGCGGGGGAACACTGAAGCTTTCTTT
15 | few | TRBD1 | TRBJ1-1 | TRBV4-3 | CASSQETDRDTEAFF | TGCGCCAGCAGCCAAGAAACAGACAGGGACACTGAAGCTTTCTTT
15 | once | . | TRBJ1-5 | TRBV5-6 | CASSLAGGSNQPQHF | TGTGCCAGCAGCTTGGCCGGGGGGAGCAATCAGCCCCAGCATTTT
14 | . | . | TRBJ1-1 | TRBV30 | CAWSPGRGGTEAFF | TGTGCCTGGAGTCCCGGACGGGGGGGGACTGAAGCTTTCTTT
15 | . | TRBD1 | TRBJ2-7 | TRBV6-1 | CASSGKGQGGYEQYF | TGTGCCAGCAGTGGTAAAGGACAGGGCGGCTACGAGCAGTACTTC
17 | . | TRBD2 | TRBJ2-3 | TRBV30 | CAWRRTLGRGSTDTQYF | TGTGCCTGGAGGAGGACTCTTGGGCGGGGGAGCACAGATACGCAGTATTTT
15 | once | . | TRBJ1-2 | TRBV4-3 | CASSQPGRANYGYTF | TGCGCCAGCAGCCAACCTGGGAGGGCTAACTATGGCTACACCTTC
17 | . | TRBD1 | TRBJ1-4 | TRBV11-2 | CASSLEAQGVTNEKLFF | TGTGCCAGCAGCTTAGAGGCCCAGGGGGTGACTAATGAAAAACTGTTTTTT
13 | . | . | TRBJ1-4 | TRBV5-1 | CASGEGTNEKLFF | TGCGCCAGCGGGGAGGGAACTAATGAAAAACTGTTTTTT
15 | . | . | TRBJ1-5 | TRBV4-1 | CASSPSGGNNQPQHF | TGCGCCAGCAGCCCAAGCGGGGGGAACAATCAGCCCCAGCATTTT
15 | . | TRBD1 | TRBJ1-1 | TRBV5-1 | CASSFGTGRNTEAFF | TGCGCCAGCAGCTTTGGGACAGGACGGAACACTGAAGCTTTCTTT
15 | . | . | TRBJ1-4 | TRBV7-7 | CASSPRAGANEKLFF | TGTGCTAGCAGCCCGAGGGCAGGGGCTAATGAAAAACTGTTTTTT
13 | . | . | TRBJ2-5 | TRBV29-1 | CSVANRVGETQYF | TGCAGCGTTGCTAACAGGGTAGGAGAGACCCAGTACTTC
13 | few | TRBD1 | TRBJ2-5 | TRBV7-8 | CASSDRGPETQYF | TGTGCCAGCAGCGACAGGGGGCCCGAGACCCAGTACTTC
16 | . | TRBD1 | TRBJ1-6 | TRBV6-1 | CASSDGQGVYNSPLHF | TGTGCCAGCAGTGACGGACAGGGGGTCTATAATTCACCCCTCCACTTT
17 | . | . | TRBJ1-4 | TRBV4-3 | CASSQDMGPATNEKLFF | TGCGCCAGCAGCCAAGATATGGGGCCTGCAACTAATGAAAAACTGTTTTTT
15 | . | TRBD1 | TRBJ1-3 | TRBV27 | CASSWGRGPGNTIYF | TGTGCCAGCAGTTGGGGCAGGGGGCCTGGAAACACCATATATTTT
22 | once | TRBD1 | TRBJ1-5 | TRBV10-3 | CAISESSPRNRGPLASNQPQHF | TGTGCCATCAGTGAGTCGTCCCCACGTAACAGGGGACCCTTGGCCAGCAATCAGCCCCAGCATTTT